The rows below give T cell receptor beta chains drawn from one sample of a study of blood T cell repertoires in COVID-19. The method was immunoSEQ multiplex PCR; TCRdb's version includes in-frame clones alone and lacks a portion of them. Of 220,000 or so clones in the sample, roughly 86% were seen once. Material: PBMCs or T cells enriched from blood (not recorded which). These receptors all stem from a woman aged 50 to 60 who had recovered from COVID-19. Each CDR3 is given with its conserved first and last residue. The order of the fields is CDR3 length, clone size, V gene, D gene, J gene, CDR3 protein, CDR3 DNA. A D gene is named only where the DNA matches it firmly. For some rows the clone size is stated as once, few or many, or as a class when expanded; others skip it.

>13|-|TRBV12-3/TRBV12-4|-|TRBJ2-7
CASSFYSSDEQYF
TGTGCCAGCAGTTTTTACAGCTCAGACGAGCAGTACTTC
>15|-|TRBV21-1|-|TRBJ1-1
CASSLGTRMNTEAFF
TGTGCCAGCAGCCTCGGGACAAGGATGAACACTGAAGCTTTCTTT
>18|-|TRBV6-2/TRBV6-3|TRBD1|TRBJ1-2
CASSYSTGTGPANYGYTF
TGTGCCAGCAGTTACTCTACCGGGACAGGGCCAGCTAACTATGGCTACACCTTC
>15|-|TRBV10-3|TRBD1|TRBJ2-7
CAIRGMGQGIYEQYF
TGTGCCATCAGGGGGATGGGACAGGGGATCTACGAGCAGTACTTC
>13|-|TRBV6-5|TRBD1|TRBJ1-1
CASSKGGQTEAFF
TGTGCCAGCAGTAAGGGGGGACAGACCGAAGCTTTCTTT
>14|once|TRBV5-5|-|TRBJ1-2
CASSLDPGSYGYTF
TGTGCCAGCAGCTTGGATCCGGGGTCCTATGGCTACACCTTC
>16|-|TRBV6-5|TRBD2|TRBJ2-1
CASSYSSTGGYNEQFF
TGTGCCAGCAGTTACTCGAGTACGGGGGGGTACAATGAGCAGTTCTTC
>16|-|TRBV9|-|TRBJ1-6
CASSVTGGDRNSPLHF
TGTGCCAGCAGCGTGACCGGTGGAGACAGAAATTCACCCCTCCACTTT
>12|-|TRBV10-3|-|TRBJ1-4
CAIGPTNEKLFF
TGTGCCATCGGGCCAACTAATGAAAAACTGTTTTTT
>12|-|TRBV18|-|TRBJ1-2
CASSDNNYGYTF
TGTGCCAGCTCAGACAATAACTATGGCTACACCTTC
>15|-|TRBV3-1/TRBV3-2|-|TRBJ2-1
CASSQEVRVHNEQFF
TGTGCCAGCAGCCAAGAGGTCAGGGTCCACAATGAGCAGTTCTTC
>15|-|TRBV28|-|TRBJ1-6
CASIQGGSYNSPLHF
TGTGCCAGCATCCAGGGCGGTTCCTATAATTCACCCCTCCACTTT
>16|few|TRBV10-1|TRBD2|TRBJ2-3
CASSEVAGTSTDTQYF
TGCGCCAGCAGTGAGGTAGCGGGGACTAGCACAGATACGCAGTATTTT
>13|-|TRBV18|-|TRBJ1-2
CASSPDRAYGYTF
TGTGCCAGCTCACCCGACAGAGCTTATGGCTACACCTTC
>14|once|TRBV7-3|-|TRBJ1-1
CASSLNAGNTEAFF
TGTGCCAGCAGCTTAAACGCGGGGAACACTGAAGCTTTCTTT
>16|once|TRBV14|TRBD2|TRBJ2-7
CASSQPSGSPSYEQYF
TGTGCCAGCAGCCAACCTAGCGGGAGCCCATCCTACGAGCAGTACTTC
>14|-|TRBV5-8|-|TRBJ1-3
CASKEEFSGNTIYF
TGTGCCAGCAAAGAGGAATTCTCTGGAAACACCATATATTTT
>15|-|TRBV19|TRBD1|TRBJ2-7
CASSTRTGGSYEQYF
TGTGCCAGTAGTACCCGGACAGGGGGCTCCTACGAGCAGTACTTC
>12|-|TRBV13|-|TRBJ1-5
CASSFAGSQPHF
TGTGCCAGCAGCTTCGCCGGGTCCCAGCCGCATTTT
>14|-|TRBV5-4|-|TRBJ1-4
CASSLSPLFEKLFF
TGTGCCAGCAGCTTGTCCCCCCTTTTTGAAAAACTGTTTTTT
>14|-|TRBV7-2|TRBD1|TRBJ1-6
CASSSDRGLSPLHF
TGTGCCAGCAGCTCAGACAGGGGGCTGTCACCCCTCCACTTT
>17|-|TRBV27|-|TRBJ1-6
CASSPRGGDHDDSPLHF
TGTGCCAGCAGTCCACGGGGGGGGGATCACGATGATTCACCCCTCCACTTT
>13|few|TRBV18|-|TRBJ1-1
CASSPLPGEEAFF
TGTGCCAGCTCACCACTCCCCGGGGAGGAAGCTTTCTTT
>13|-|TRBV6-5|-|TRBJ2-1
CASSLTPYNEQFF
TGTGCCAGCAGCCTGACACCTTACAATGAGCAGTTCTTC
>11|-|TRBV6-2/TRBV6-3|-|TRBJ2-1
CASSPLSEQFF
TGTGCCAGCAGCCCCCTTAGTGAGCAGTTCTTC
>14|-|TRBV7-2|-|TRBJ1-4
CASSLDPGWEKLFF
TGTGCCAGCAGCCTAGACCCAGGTTGGGAAAAACTGTTTTTT
>14|-|TRBV7-7|-|TRBJ2-1
CASSSGSYGNEQFF
TGTGCTAGCAGCTCGGGGAGTTATGGCAATGAGCAGTTCTTC
>16|-|TRBV14|TRBD2|TRBJ2-1
CASSQDLAGVNNEQFF
TGTGCCAGCAGCCAAGACCTAGCGGGAGTAAACAATGAGCAGTTCTTC
>17|-|TRBV3-1/TRBV3-2|-|TRBJ1-2
CASSKGLFRGREEGYTF
TGTGCCAGCAGCAAAGGGTTGTTTCGGGGGCGGGAGGAGGGCTACACCTTC
>15|-|TRBV5-4|TRBD1|TRBJ1-1
CASSEGQVRSTEAFF
TGTGCCAGCAGCGAGGGACAGGTGAGGTCCACTGAAGCTTTCTTT
>18|-|TRBV5-6|TRBD1|TRBJ1-5
CASSRDRGLRTANQPQHF
TGTGCCAGCAGCCGGGACAGGGGGCTCCGTACAGCAAATCAGCCCCAGCATTTT
>14|-|TRBV14|-|TRBJ2-2
CASRRTDYTGELFF
TGTGCCAGCAGGAGGACGGACTACACCGGGGAGCTGTTTTTT
>13|-|TRBV12-3/TRBV12-4|-|TRBJ1-2
CASSKGVNYGYTF
TGTGCCAGCAGCAAAGGGGTGAACTATGGCTACACCTTC
>14|-|TRBV7-8|-|TRBJ1-1
CASSHSGSVTEAFF
TGTGCCAGCAGTCACTCGGGGAGTGTCACTGAAGCTTTCTTT
>16|-|TRBV27|TRBD1|TRBJ1-5
CASRKTDRGHDQPQHF
TGTGCCAGCAGGAAGACGGACAGGGGGCATGATCAGCCCCAGCATTTT
>14|-|TRBV5-1|-|TRBJ2-2
CASSLGRGTGELFF
TGCGCCAGCAGCTTGGGCCGGGGCACCGGGGAGCTGTTTTTT
>16|-|TRBV4-3|TRBD1|TRBJ2-7
CASSQEWTGLSNEQYF
TGCGCCAGCAGCCAGGAATGGACAGGGCTATCAAACGAGCAGTACTTC
>15|-|TRBV6-5|-|TRBJ2-6
CASSHRGTGANVLTF
TGTGCCAGCAGTCACCGGGGGACCGGGGCCAACGTCCTGACTTTC
>16|-|TRBV6-2/TRBV6-3|TRBD1|TRBJ1-4
CASSYSFRTGYEKLFF
TGTGCCAGCAGTTACTCTTTCCGGACAGGGTATGAAAAACTGTTTTTT
>12|few|TRBV7-9|-|TRBJ1-1
CASSSSGIEAFF
TGTGCCAGCAGCTCCTCGGGGATTGAAGCTTTCTTT
>15|-|TRBV4-3|TRBD1|TRBJ1-2
CASSQDVGQLYGYTF
TGCGCCAGCAGCCAAGATGTGGGACAGCTCTATGGCTACACCTTC
>16|-|TRBV21-1|-|TRBJ2-3
CASSKPRDRVWDTQYF
TGTGCCAGCAGCAAACCCCGGGACAGGGTTTGGGATACGCAGTATTTT
>18|once|TRBV10-3|TRBD2|TRBJ2-3
CAISASSGGPGITDTQYF
TGTGCCATCAGTGCTTCCAGCGGGGGCCCCGGAATCACAGATACGCAGTATTTT
>17|-|TRBV14|TRBD1|TRBJ2-2
CASSHPPGQGAPGELFF
TGTGCCAGCAGCCATCCCCCGGGACAGGGGGCTCCCGGGGAGCTGTTTTTT
>14|once|TRBV6-5|TRBD1|TRBJ1-1
CASRYQGANTEAFF
TGTGCCAGCAGATATCAGGGGGCGAACACTGAAGCTTTCTTT
>15|-|TRBV6-5|TRBD1|TRBJ1-5
CASRLTGNYNQPQHF
TGTGCCAGCAGACTGACAGGGAACTACAATCAGCCCCAGCATTTT
>17|-|TRBV21-1|-|TRBJ2-1
CASSKPLPGTAYNEQFF
TGTGCCAGCAGCAAACCCCTCCCGGGAACCGCCTACAATGAGCAGTTCTTC
>17|-|TRBV7-2|TRBD1|TRBJ1-2
CASSFTNSGTGGRGYTF
TGTGCCAGCAGCTTTACGAATAGCGGGACAGGGGGCAGGGGCTACACCTTC
>15|-|TRBV3-1/TRBV3-2|-|TRBJ1-5
CASSQGQLSNQPQHF
TGTGCCAGCAGCCAGGGACAACTTAGCAATCAGCCCCAGCATTTT
>13|-|TRBV2|-|TRBJ1-1
CAQGRGLSDEAFF
TGTGCCCAAGGTAGGGGCCTGTCGGATGAAGCTTTCTTT
>16|-|TRBV7-2|TRBD2|TRBJ2-1
CASSLFVAGGNGEQFF
TGTGCCAGCAGCTTGTTCGTAGCGGGGGGCAACGGTGAGCAGTTCTTC
>15|-|TRBV7-2|-|TRBJ2-5
CASSFTFAARETQYF
TGTGCCAGCAGCTTTACCTTCGCAGCTAGGGAGACCCAGTACTTC
>14|-|TRBV7-9|-|TRBJ2-2
CASVTGSPTGELFF
TGTGCCAGCGTAACAGGGTCCCCCACCGGGGAGCTGTTTTTT
>18|once|TRBV7-2|-|TRBJ1-5
CASSLGVAGLGGNQPQHF
TGTGCCAGCAGCTTAGGGGTGGCTGGGTTGGGCGGCAATCAGCCCCAGCATTTT